This TCR beta chain was retrieved from a study of T cells in Graves' hyperthyroidism and ophthalmopathy. Regions amplified from RNA transcripts were the TCR beta CDR3 regions. HTBI primers were the set used in a first-round RT-PCR of the TCR CDR3. TCRdb passed the multiplex PCR reads through MiXCR, listing each CDR3 protein once. In the table there are roughly 380,000 distinct CDR3 sequences, roughly 15% of which are singletons. This clonotype was seen a few times. Its target is unknown. CDR1 and CDR2 (germline): SGDLS, YYNGEE. Trimming pared 3 bases from V and 7 bases from J, leaving 14 bases between. CDR3 length: 14 amino acids. Study-wide points: Appearing also in blood were most of the thyroid clonotypes expanded above 0.001.

The authors obtained PBMCs from about 9.5 ml of fresh peripheral blood. This TCR derives from a woman aged 18-29 years with Graves' hyperthyroidism. The specimen was blood. The rearrangement uses TRBV9 and TRBJ2-1; D not certain. Here the CDR3 reads CASSAQQSTNEQFF. For the CDR3, the DNA is TGTGCCAGCAGCGCCCAACAGAGTACGAATGAGCAGTTCTTC.